A single sample is the source of the 5 T cell receptor beta chains below, sequenced in a study of HIV-infected patients and healthy controls (dated by TCRdb to about 2014). Libraries came from 5' RACE. This sample was sequenced with an Illumina MiSeq. About 500 ng RNA was reverse transcribed with SuperScript III using primers against the alpha and beta constant regions. Separate alpha and beta chain libraries were made by chain-specific third strand synthesis with multiplexing indices. Clones were called with MiXCR by TCRdb after fastp trimmed the public reads at Q25, and only in-frame beta chains were retained. Entries are consolidated by CDR3 protein sequence, retaining the most common genes and DNA. This sample holds approximately 9,400 distinct CDR3 sequences; approximately 8.7% were observed only once. Jointly, the top ten make up approximately 11% of the sample. After antiretroviral therapy began, follow-up blood was collected from HIV-infected patients roughly three months, about 14 weeks, later. Since whole blood was used without any cell fractionation, the repertoire reflected all peripheral T cells in unsorted form.

The sequences come from blood, collected during antiretroviral therapy. These receptors came from an adult with HIV infection.

This clonotype was found a few times. The CDR3 DNA reads TGTGCCAGCAGTTTATTAGGACCCCGCCATTCGGAGACCCAGTACTTC. Amino acid sequence: CASSLLGPRHSETQYF. The V call is TRBV27, the J call TRBJ2-5, with D unresolved. V lost 1 base and J 5 bases, leaving 17 bases between the germline ends. The CDR3 length is 16 residues. From germline, CDR1 is MNHEY and CDR2 SMNVEV (reference sequence).

This clonotype is deemed medium-sized. The chain recombines TRBV25-1 with TRBJ2-3, with 13 bases aligning to TRBD2. Per the germline V gene, CDR1 is MGHDK and CDR2 is SYGVNS. The CDR3 sequence is 17 residues long. Losses at the gene ends were 0 bases for V and 4 bases for J; bases not matched to a gene: 4. The CDR3 region is CASSEYKGLAGSDTQYF. The CDR3 DNA is TGTGCCAGCAGTGAATACAAGGGACTAGCGGGGTCAGATACGCAGTATTTT. Looking up the rest from reference TRBV25-1 and TRBJ2-3 gives the full variable domain: EADIYQTPRYLVIGTGKKITLECSQTMGHDKMYWYQQDPGMELHLIHYSYGVNSTEKGDLSSESTVSRIRTEHFPLTLESARPSHTSQYLCASSEYKGLAGSDTQYFGPGTRLTVL.

This clonotype counts as medium-sized (0.01 to 0.1%). The chain is built from TRBV2 and TRBJ2-7, with 7 nucleotides matching TRBD1. V was clipped by 7 bases and J by 2 bases; unmatched bases: 11. This CDR3 is 15 amino acids long. Germline V gene lookup returns CDR1 SNHLY and CDR2 FYNNEI. CDR3 sequence (DNA): TGTGCCAGCACAGAACGAGGGGGACAGACCTACGAGCAGTACTTC. This sequence encodes CASTERGGQTYEQYF.

The table lists this clonotype with many counts. V and J are TRBV6-2 or TRBV6-3 and TRBJ2-1, with 12 bases aligning to TRBD1. Germline loops: CDR1 MNHEY, CDR2 SVGEGT. This CDR3 spans 17 amino acids. The ends lost 6 bases at V and 10 bases at J; junction bases unmatched: 16. The CDR3 DNA is TGTGCCAGCAGCACCGGGACAGGGGGCGTAGCATCACGCGAGCAGTTCTTC. Residues: CASSTGTGGVASREQFF.

This clonotype came up many times. V usage is TRBV4-1 and J usage is TRBJ2-7; TRBD1 matches at 9 bases. CDR1 and CDR2 from the germline V gene are MGHRA and YSYEKL. The V segment lost 4 bases and the J segment 3 bases; nucleotides outside the gene matches: 10. CDR3 size: 16 residues. The CDR3: CASSPPLQGAIYEQYF. The CDR3 DNA is TGCGCCAGCAGCCCGCCCCTACAGGGGGCGATCTACGAGCAGTACTTC.